The 31 T cell receptor beta chains in this list originate from one sample, sequenced in a study of T cells after yellow fever vaccination. One entry per CDR3 protein results from TCRdb running MiXCR on the 5' RACE reads. The sample holds 320,000 or so distinct CDR3 sequences, roughly 8% seen once. The sample consisted of PBMCs, taken about 41 days after the first yellow fever vaccination. These receptors all come from a man younger than 35 who received the YFV17D yellow fever vaccine.

The sample holds many counts of this clonotype. The V and J genes are TRBV5-5 and TRBJ2-1, with D unclear. Trimming took off 7 bases at V and 4 bases at J, with 6 bases between the two ends. Germline assignment: CDR1 SGHKS and CDR2 YYEKEE (reference sequence). The CDR3 runs to 11 residues. The CDR3 region has the DNA TGTGCCAGCCAGGTTTACAATGAGCAGTTCTTC. It codes for CASQVYNEQFF.

This clonotype was counted between two and nine times. The chain carries TRBV7-2 and TRBJ1-2; 8 bases line up with TRBD1. The CDR3 runs 14 residues. After removal of 4 bases from V and 4 bases from J, the junction contained 5 bases not matched to a gene. CDR1 is SGHTA and CDR2 is FQGNSA in the germline V gene. The CDR3 sequence is CASSSGQGVYGYTF. The CDR3 DNA reads as TGTGCCAGCAGCTCCGGACAGGGAGTCTATGGCTACACCTTC.

This clonotype has only a few counts. The chain's CDR3 is CASSVYEQYV. The CDR3 bases are TGTGCCAGCAGCGTATACGAGCAGTACGTC. The chain combines TRBV9 with TRBJ2-7, with D uncertain. Germline CDR1 and CDR2: SGDLS and YYNGEE. This CDR3 region has 10 residues. The V and J ends lost 1 base and 4 bases respectively, with 0 bases between them.

This clonotype was observed at least ten times. The V gene is TRBV29-1, the J gene TRBJ2-7; 7 bases fit TRBD1. V lost 5 bases and J lost 0; bases outside the gene matches: 10. Germline CDR1 SQVTM, CDR2 ANQGSEA. The CDR3 runs 15 residues. The chain's CDR3 is CSVRFVGQPSYEQYF. CDR3 bases: TGCAGCGTTCGATTCGTGGGACAGCCCTCCTACGAGCAGTACTTC.

In this sample, this clonotype turned up a few times. The chain combines TRBV5-1 with TRBJ2-5; TRBD1 aligns across 12 bases. After removal of 2 bases from V and 5 bases from J, the junction contained 4 bases not matched to a gene. This CDR3 is 15 amino acids long. Germline loops: CDR1 SGHRS, CDR2 YFSETQ. The CDR3 region is CASSFEGQGAETQYF. The DNA for the CDR3 is TGCGCCAGCAGCTTCGAGGGACAGGGGGCTGAGACCCAGTACTTC. The entire variable domain, with the rest obtained from reference TRBV5-1 and TRBJ2-5, is as follows: KAGVTQTPRYLIKTRGQQVTLSCSPISGHRSVSWYQQTPGQGLQFLFEYFSETQRNKGNFPGRFSGRQFSNSRSEMNVSTLELGDSALYLCASSFEGQGAETQYFGPGTRLLVL.

This clonotype has a handful of counts. This chain connects TRBV18 to TRBJ2-2; tentatively, D is TRBD1 or TRBD2 (5 bases each). Germline V lookup: CDR1 KGHSH, CDR2 LQKENI. The CDR3 spans 14 residues. V lost 4 bases to trimming and J lost 4 bases, with 10 bases between them. The CDR3 DNA follows: TGTGCCAGCTCACTGGGGACGGCCACCGGGGAGCTGTTTTTT. This gives the protein CASSLGTATGELFF.

This clonotype was seen repeatedly, ten times or more. V gene TRBV6-2 or TRBV6-3 combines with J gene TRBJ1-1, with D maybe TRBD1 (5 bases). V was clipped by 1 base and J by 4 bases, with 19 bases between them. Germline loops: CDR1 MNHEY, CDR2 SVGEGT. The CDR3 sequence is 17 residues long. The CDR3 sequence: CASSYFLTGRYVTEAFF. The CDR3 DNA follows: TGTGCCAGCAGTTACTTCCTAACAGGTAGATACGTCACTGAAGCTTTCTTT.

The chain carries TRBV7-2 and TRBJ2-3; D is possibly TRBD1 (5 bases). The CDR3 contains 14 residues. V was pared by 3 bases and J by 0 bases, with 7 bases between. The germline CDR1 and CDR2 sequences are SGHTA and FQGNSA. The CDR3 region has the DNA TGTGCCAGCAGCTTGTACAGGAGCACAGATACGCAGTATTTT. Its protein product is CASSLYRSTDTQYF. The complete variable domain, with remaining parts taken from reference TRBV7-2 and TRBJ2-3, reads GAGVSQSPSNKVTEKGKDVELRCDPISGHTALYWYRQSLGQGLEFLIYFQGNSAPDKSGLPSDRFSAERTGGSVSTLTIQRTQQEDSAVYLCASSLYRSTDTQYFGPGTRLTVL.

V and J are TRBV12-3 or TRBV12-4 and TRBJ2-2; D tentatively reads TRBD1 or TRBD2 (5 bases each). The V end was cut by 5 bases, the J end by 1 base, with 14 bases between. The CDR3 consists of 16 residues. CDR3 protein: CASSGGSLVNTGELFF. CDR3 DNA sequence: TGTGCCAGCAGTGGGGGTTCCCTGGTGAACACCGGGGAGCTGTTTTTT.

This clonotype was observed a few times. The V and J genes are TRBV29-1 and TRBJ2-3, with 9 bases fitting TRBD2. From germline, CDR1 is SQVTM and CDR2 ANQGSEA. V gave up 7 bases and J gave up 2 bases; unmatched junction bases: 13. This CDR3 has 16 residues. The CDR3 loop reads CSAFLMLAGTTDTQYF. The CDR3 DNA follows: TGCAGCGCCTTTCTGATGCTAGCGGGGACCACAGATACGCAGTATTTT.

This clonotype has just a few counts. This may be a read error, as it is one base from a much larger clone. It is likely a read error, because the conserved phenylalanine at the end of the CDR3 is missing. The rearrangement links TRBV20-1 to TRBJ2-5; D ambiguous. CDR3 length equals 13 residues. Germline CDR1 reads DFQATT; CDR2 reads SNEGSKA (reference sequence). Trimming shortened V by 5 bases and J by 2 bases, and 12 bases separated the two germline ends. In nucleotides, the CDR3 is TGCAGTGCTCTAGGACCAGATCAAGAGACCCAGTACTCC. Protein: CSALGPDQETQYS.

The genes are TRBV7-9 and TRBJ2-5; 7 bases are shared with TRBD2. The CDR3 loop spans 15 amino acids. With V trimmed by 5 bases and J by 4 bases, 10 bases remained unmatched. Germline V lookup: CDR1 SEHNR, CDR2 FQNEAQ (reference sequence). The DNA of the CDR3 is TGTGCCAGCAGCCTCTCTCGGACGGGGGGAGAGACCCAGTACTTC. The encoded protein is CASSLSRTGGETQYF. Full variable domain (missing parts from reference TRBV7-9 and TRBJ2-5): DTGVSQNPRHKITKRGQNVTFRCDPISEHNRLYWYRQTLGQGPEFLTYFQNEAQLEKSRLLSDRFSAERPKGSFSTLEIQRTEQGDSAMYLCASSLSRTGGETQYFGPGTRLLVL.

Only a few counts were recorded for this clonotype. The chain has TRBV6-5 and TRBJ1-4, with D unclear. Germline V gives CDR1 MNHEY, CDR2 SVGAGI. Trimming removed 3 bases at V and 0 bases at J, with 14 bases between. The CDR3 is made up of 17 amino acids. DNA for the CDR3: TGTGCCAGCAGTTATTCGGAGACCGGGGCAACTAATGAAAAACTGTTTTTT. Amino acids: CASSYSETGATNEKLFF.

The chain links TRBV28 to TRBJ2-7; TRBD2 matches at 9 bases. CDR3 size: 14 residues. The V gene end was trimmed by 6 bases and the J gene end by 3 bases; junction bases not matched to a gene: 6. Germline CDR1 reads MDHEN; CDR2 reads SYDVKM. The CDR3 DNA reads TGTGCCAGCAGCCGGGGGACTAGCTACTACGAGCAGTACGTC. It yields the protein CASSRGTSYYEQYV.

V usage is TRBV12-3 or TRBV12-4 and J usage is TRBJ1-5; D may be TRBD1 (6 bases). V was pared by 1 base and J by 9 bases, with 16 bases between. The CDR3 has 15 residues. This CDR3 reads CASSLERLPGVPQHF. Written as DNA, the CDR3 is TGTGCCAGCAGTTTAGAGAGGTTGCCAGGGGTGCCCCAGCATTTT.

This clonotype was seen at least ten times. The chain joins TRBV5-4 to TRBJ2-2; D gene uncertain. V was cut by 2 bases and J by 5 bases, with 7 bases left in between. This CDR3 is built from 13 residues. CDR1 is SGHNT, CDR2 YYREEE, per germline (reference sequence). CDR3 residues: CASSFQLTGELFF. The DNA of the CDR3 is TGTGCCAGCAGCTTCCAGTTGACCGGGGAGCTGTTTTTT.

This clonotype was picked up a small number of times. This chain uses TRBV27 with TRBJ1-1, with 7 bases lining up with TRBD1. The trim removed 4 bases at V and 8 bases at J, leaving 4 bases unmatched. CDR1 is MNHEY, CDR2 SMNVEV, per germline (reference sequence). There are 12 residues in the CDR3. CDR3 sequence: CASSYRGREAFF. DNA of the CDR3: TGTGCCAGCAGTTATAGGGGGCGAGAAGCTTTCTTT.

The sample holds a few counts of this clonotype. J is TRBJ2-7 and V is TRBV29-1; a possible D gene is TRBD2 (6 bases). The germline V gene has CDR1 SQVTM and CDR2 ANQGSEA. Trimming took 3 bases from V and 6 from J, leaving 12 bases between them. The length of the CDR3 is 12 residues. The CDR3 spells CSVDGQGGEQYF. The CDR3 region has the DNA TGCAGCGTTGATGGTCAGGGAGGCGAGCAGTACTTC.

CDR3 bases: TGTGCCAGCAGTTACTCGACCAGGGTATTGGGTACGCAGTATTTT. It yields the protein CASSYSTRVLGTQYF. The rearrangement links TRBV6-5 to TRBJ2-3, with D perhaps matching TRBD1 (5 bases). CDR1 is MNHEY and CDR2 is SVGAGI in the germline V gene. V dropped 0 bases and J dropped 8 bases, with 15 bases sitting between them. The CDR3 contains 15 residues.

This clonotype was seen a few times. The V gene is TRBV7-8, the J gene TRBJ2-2, with unresolved D. Germline V CDR1 and CDR2: SGHVS, FQNEAQ. This CDR3 has 14 amino acids. The V end was cut by 1 base, the J end by 6 bases, with 9 bases between. The CDR3 is CASSLDSFAGELFF. CDR3 bases: TGTGCCAGCAGCTTAGACTCCTTCGCCGGGGAGCTGTTTTTT.

The rearrangement links TRBV4-1 to TRBJ2-3; 10 bases agree with TRBD1. The CDR3 runs 16 residues. Germline V gives CDR1 MGHRA, CDR2 YSYEKL. V gave up 8 bases and J gave up 2 bases; unmatched junction bases: 10. Here the CDR3 reads CASDGGTGEPTDTQYF. DNA for the CDR3: TGCGCCAGCGACGGGGGGACAGGGGAACCCACAGATACGCAGTATTTT.

This sequence joins TRBV4-1 and TRBJ2-3; 8 nucleotides align to TRBD1. CDR1 MGHRA and CDR2 YSYEKL come from the germline V gene. There are 14 residues in the CDR3. V lost 1 base and J lost 7; bases outside the gene matches: 4. Written as DNA, the CDR3 is TGCGCCAGCAGCCAAGTGGACAGGGTCAATACGCAGTATTTT. Residues: CASSQVDRVNTQYF.

This clonotype was counted many times. In nucleotides, the CDR3 is TGTGCCAGCAGCCTGGGGGGTGTCCTATTCTACAATGAGCAGTTCTTC. Its translation is CASSLGGVLFYNEQFF. The rearrangement links TRBV5-6 to TRBJ2-1, with TRBD2 as a possible D gene (6 bases). Germline assignment: CDR1 SGHDT and CDR2 YYEEEE. The length of the CDR3 is 16 residues. The V end was cut by 4 bases, the J end by 3 bases, with 17 bases between.

This chain joins TRBV5-1 and TRBJ1-1, with 10 bases lining up with TRBD1. From germline, CDR1 is SGHRS and CDR2 YFSETQ. The CDR3 sequence is 14 residues long. J gave up 6 bases and V 3 bases, and 5 bases lay outside the gene matches. CDR3 DNA sequence: TGCGCCAGCAGCTGGGACAGGGGCATGGCTGAAGCTTTCTTT. It codes for CASSWDRGMAEAFF.

This clonotype was counted a few times. The gene calls are TRBV24-1 and TRBJ2-3, with 9 bases that match TRBD1. This CDR3 region has 15 residues. The trim removed 3 bases at V and 0 bases at J, leaving 0 bases unmatched. CDR1 and CDR2 from the germline V gene are KGHDR and SFDVKD. CDR3 nucleotides: TGTGCCACCAGTGATACAGGGGGCAGCACAGATACGCAGTATTTT. Its protein product is CATSDTGGSTDTQYF.

With regard to this clonotype: Here the CDR3 omits its conserved ending phenylalanine or tryptophan, so a read error is the likely source. This chain links TRBV5-5 with TRBJ2-5; 11 bases agree with TRBD2. The CDR3 covers 15 residues. The ends lost 1 base at V and 5 bases at J; junction bases unmatched: 4. Germline values: CDR1 SGHKS, CDR2 YYEKEE (reference sequence). The CDR3, as DNA: TGTGCCAGCAGCTTGAATAGCGGGGGGGCCGAGACCCAGTACCAG. Encoded protein: CASSLNSGGAETQYQ.

This clonotype was picked up a small number of times. The CDR3 region is CASSAPGQNSRGYTF. CDR3 DNA sequence: TGTGCCAGCAGTGCACCGGGACAGAATTCTCGTGGCTACACCTTC. This chain uses TRBV28 with TRBJ1-2; 7 bases agree with TRBD1. CDR1 is MDHEN, CDR2 SYDVKM, per germline. There are 15 residues in the CDR3. V trimming: 5 bases; J trimming: 7 bases; junction bases outside the gene matches: 13.

This rearrangement joins TRBV7-2 to TRBJ1-2, with D possibly TRBD1 on 6 matching bases. CDR1 SGHTA and CDR2 FQGNSA come from the germline V gene. Trimming shortened V by 1 base and J by 8 bases, and 14 bases separated the two germline ends. The CDR3 extends over 14 amino acids. The CDR3 coding sequence is TGTGCCAGCAGCTTAGGAGGGGGTACGATGGGCTACACCTTC. The encoded protein is CASSLGGGTMGYTF. The variable domain in full, completed from reference TRBV7-2 and TRBJ1-2, reads GAGVSQSPSNKVTEKGKDVELRCDPISGHTALYWYRQSLGQGLEFLIYFQGNSAPDKSGLPSDRFSAERTGGSVSTLTIQRTQQEDSAVYLCASSLGGGTMGYTFGSGTRLTVV.

This clonotype was detected only a few times. The chain has TRBV7-2 and TRBJ2-1, with 7 bases identical to TRBD2. V shed 6 bases and J 3 bases; nucleotides not matched to a gene: 11. Germline V lookup: CDR1 SGHTA, CDR2 FQGNSA. This CDR3 comprises 16 residues. The CDR3 sequence is CASRANRGVSYNEQFF. In DNA form, the CDR3 reads TGTGCCAGCAGGGCGAATCGGGGGGTAAGCTACAATGAGCAGTTCTTC.

This clonotype was found a few times. The V gene is TRBV6-2 or TRBV6-3, the J gene TRBJ2-7; maybe TRBD1 (5 bases). The CDR3 covers 15 residues. V was shortened by 1 base and J by 0 bases, with 10 bases between the two germline ends. Germline CDR1 MNHEY, CDR2 SVGEGT. CDR3 in amino acids: CASSYFSGFSYEQYF. CDR3 sequence (DNA): TGTGCCAGCAGTTACTTCTCAGGGTTCTCCTACGAGCAGTACTTC.

This clonotype was observed a handful of times. The CDR3 here is CASSYGTGTNQPQHF. DNA of the CDR3: TGTGCCAGCAGCTATGGGACAGGGACCAATCAGCCCCAGCATTTT. The chain employs TRBV7-2 and TRBJ1-5; 9 nucleotides agree with TRBD1. This CDR3 is 15 amino acids long. Per the germline V gene, CDR1 is SGHTA and CDR2 is FQGNSA. After removal of 4 bases from V and 3 bases from J, the junction contained 4 bases not matched to a gene.